These T cell receptor beta chains were read from a single sample in a study of cytomegalovirus exposure and HLA in healthy donors. Here immunoSEQ multiplex PCR was the method, and the copy in TCRdb shows in-frame clones only, minus some. The sample yields more than 110,000 clones, of which the top ten take up less than 3.5%. Sequenced input: PBMCs. The receptors were gathered from a man aged 40-49 years in good health and CMV-seronegative. Each CDR3 is given with its conserved first and last residue. D genes are given only for firm matches.

j_call	v_call	d_call	cdr3_nt	cdr3_aa
TRBJ1-4	TRBV5-1	TRBD1	TGCGCCAGCAGCTCAACACAGGGGAAGGGTGAAAAACTGTTTTTT	CASSSTQGKGEKLFF
TRBJ2-1	TRBV7-9	-	TGTGCCAGCAGCTTAATCCTAGAGCAGTTCTTC	CASSLILEQFF
TRBJ2-3	TRBV5-1	-	TGCGCCAGCAGCTTGGGACAGTTCACAGATACGCAGTATTTT	CASSLGQFTDTQYF
TRBJ2-3	TRBV18	TRBD2	TGTGCCAGCTCACCACCGGGACTAGCGGGGGCCGGAGATACGCAGTATTTT	CASSPPGLAGAGDTQYF
TRBJ1-1	TRBV12-5	-	TGTGCTAGTGGTTTGTCGGGGAATGGGGAAGCTTTCTTT	CASGLSGNGEAFF
TRBJ1-2	TRBV4-2	-	TGTGCCAGCAGCCACCTTGGACAGCGTTCTAACTATGGCTACACCTTC	CASSHLGQRSNYGYTF
TRBJ2-7	TRBV6-5	-	TGTGCCAGCAGTTACTCCCAGACAACCTTCGAGCAGTACTTC	CASSYSQTTFEQYF
TRBJ2-7	TRBV18	TRBD2	TGTGCCAGCTCTCAGGGAGGGGACGAGCAGTACTTC	CASSQGGDEQYF
TRBJ2-1	TRBV5-1	TRBD2	TGCGCCAGCAGCTTTGGGGGGGACAATGAGCAGTTCTTC	CASSFGGDNEQFF
TRBJ2-3	TRBV6-4	TRBD1	TGTGCCAGCAGTGCCCTCCTAGACAGGGTGGTAGATACGCAGTATTTT	CASSALLDRVVDTQYF
TRBJ2-7	TRBV6-5	TRBD1	TGTGCCAGCAGTTACGGGCCGGGACAGGGGGCCAACGAGCAGTACTTC	CASSYGPGQGANEQYF
TRBJ2-1	TRBV5-4	TRBD2	TGTGCCAGCAGGGGTAGGGAGGGCATCTACAATGAGCAGTTCTTC	CASRGREGIYNEQFF